Included here is one T cell receptor (beta chain) sequence, with context. There is no known antigen for this receptor. The sample holds no much larger clone one base away, and base qualities are not on file. The sample originates from a study of OX40 agonist ivuxolimab in advanced cancers. Looking at the study overall: Ivuxolimab was an agonistic, fully human IgG2 monoclonal antibody directed against OX40 (CD134), a costimulatory receptor. Partial responses were achieved by three dose-escalation patients, of whom one had hepatocellular carcinoma and two had cutaneous melanoma. The paper describes the monotherapy dose-escalation part (N = 52 patients) of the phase I trial of ivuxolimab. A male proportion of around 80% and a mean age of about 60 years, ranging from about 23 to 90, were recorded for the dose-escalation cohort. Among the approximately 50 dose-escalation patients, approximately 20 had hepatocellular carcinoma, around 15 melanoma, 9 renal cell carcinoma and 9 head and neck cancer. Peripheral TCRbeta sequencing was intended to test whether TCR sequence diversity was altered and clonal T-cell expansion was caused by ivuxolimab. Intravenous ivuxolimab was administered to patients every 2 weeks at six dose levels: 0.01, 0.1, 0.3, 1.5, 3 and 10 mg/kg. Prior anti-PD-1, anti-PD-L1 or anti-CTLA-4 therapy was permitted, and checkpoint inhibitors had been received by roughly two fifths of dose-escalation patients. Points the paper makes about the study in general: Low levels of normalized T-cell clonal expansion were also seen in some patients who did not respond. In the 0.1-3.0 mg/kg groups, partial responders had among the lowest normalized peripheral clonal expansion, particularly in CD8+ T cells. At doses of 0.1 to 3.0 mg/kg, clonal expansion of both CD4+ and CD8+ T cells in blood was seen between baseline and week 6. After ivuxolimab, expanded clones were on average more numerous among CD8+ T cells than among CD4+ T cells. Which antigens the clonally expanded peripheral T cells were specific for was not determined.

The trial excluded patients who had a history of autoimmune disease or who were on systemic immunosuppression. Peripheral blood for TCR sequencing was drawn from every dose cohort at baseline, at cycle 4 day 1 and at cycle 7 day 1. Samples came from an open-label, multicenter, first-in-human phase I dose-escalation trial of ivuxolimab. Adults with locally advanced or metastatic melanoma, renal cell carcinoma, hepatocellular carcinoma or head and neck squamous cell carcinoma were enrolled in the trial. Before TCR sequencing, CD4+ T cells and CD8+ T cells from peripheral blood were sorted into separate populations. Genomic DNA was extracted from sorted cells for sequencing of the TCRbeta CDR3 region. The immunoSEQ Assay was used for sequencing of TCRbeta CDR3 regions. This immuneACCESS table, as held by TCRdb, lists in-frame sequences with V and J called but not all clones. Of the missing ones, under half trace to an unresolved V gene in checked studies; the others have no known cause. This sample gives roughly 48,000 clones in total; approximately 84% of them show up just once. Together, the top ten hold roughly 9.9% of the sample.

The cysteine opens and the phenylalanine closes a CDR3 of 15 amino acids. Only CDR3 DNA is held: 45 bases, read in frame from base 1. V trim: 3 bases; J trim: 7 bases; unmatched bases: 11. As encoded in the germline V gene, CDR1 is SGHDT while CDR2 is YYEEEE. This sequence was found in an adult with an advanced solid tumor such as melanoma, head and neck, liver or kidney cancer. The source material was CD4+ or CD8+ T cells sorted from blood, sampled in a trial of the OX40 agonist ivuxolimab. The rearranged chain carries TRBV5-6 and TRBJ2-3, and 7 bases in between align with TRBD2. The DNA reads TGTGCCAGCAGCTCCCCTAGCGGCAACCCTAATACGCAGTATTTT. Its translation is CASSSPSGNPNTQYF.